Listed below are T cell receptor beta chains from one sample, sequenced in a study of CD8 T cells in Susac syndrome. TCRdb processed the immunoSEQ multiplex PCR reads anew with MiXCR; each CDR3 protein has one entry. The table records roughly 110,000 distinct CDR3 sequences, roughly 95% of them present only once. The sample was CD8+ T cells from PBMCs. Receptors were obtained from a human donor with Susac syndrome. CDR3s include the opening cysteine and the closing phenylalanine or tryptophan. Fields, in order: clone size, J gene, V gene, D gene, CDR3 DNA, CDR3 protein. D genes are given only for firm matches. Only part of the rows carry a size: once, few, many, or a class if the clone is expanded.

clone size: -; J gene: TRBJ2-5; V gene: TRBV9; D gene: -; CDR3 DNA: TGTGCCAGCAGCTCAGGGGGGCAGCAAGAGACCCAGTACTTC; CDR3 protein: CASSSGGQQETQYF
clone size: -; J gene: TRBJ2-7; V gene: TRBV4-1; D gene: TRBD2; CDR3 DNA: TGCGCCAGCAGCCAAGAGGGCCGGGGGGGCGACTACGAGCAGTACTTC; CDR3 protein: CASSQEGRGGDYEQYF
clone size: once; J gene: TRBJ1-6; V gene: TRBV4-3; D gene: -; CDR3 DNA: TGCGCCAGCAGCCAAGGCCTTTCTAATTCACCCCTCCACTTT; CDR3 protein: CASSQGLSNSPLHF
clone size: -; J gene: TRBJ1-6; V gene: TRBV7-9; D gene: -; CDR3 DNA: TGTGCCAGCAGCTTAGGAGTTTCACCCCTCCACTTT; CDR3 protein: CASSLGVSPLHF
clone size: once; J gene: TRBJ2-7; V gene: TRBV9; D gene: -; CDR3 DNA: TGTGCCAGCAGCGTAGCCCTTACAGGTTACGAGCAGTACTTC; CDR3 protein: CASSVALTGYEQYF
clone size: -; J gene: TRBJ2-1; V gene: TRBV7-9; D gene: -; CDR3 DNA: TGTGCCAGCAGCTACCTTTCGGTACATGAGCAGTTCTTC; CDR3 protein: CASSYLSVHEQFF
clone size: -; J gene: TRBJ2-7; V gene: TRBV3-1; D gene: TRBD1; CDR3 DNA: TGTGCCAGCAGCCAAGTGATGAAGGGGGCGCCCTACGAGCAGTACTTC; CDR3 protein: CASSQVMKGAPYEQYF
clone size: -; J gene: TRBJ2-7; V gene: TRBV5-1; D gene: TRBD2; CDR3 DNA: TGCGCCAGCGGGGTGCAGCGGGGGGAGTTCTACGAGCAGTACTTC; CDR3 protein: CASGVQRGEFYEQYF
clone size: once; J gene: TRBJ2-7; V gene: TRBV7-8; D gene: -; CDR3 DNA: TGTGCCAGCAGTCCAGGACGGCTCGAGCAGTACTTC; CDR3 protein: CASSPGRLEQYF
clone size: -; J gene: TRBJ2-5; V gene: TRBV7-2; D gene: -; CDR3 DNA: TGTGCCAGCAGCTTACTAGATCGGGGGACCCAGTACTTC; CDR3 protein: CASSLLDRGTQYF
clone size: -; J gene: TRBJ2-3; V gene: TRBV6-6; D gene: -; CDR3 DNA: TGTGCCAGCAGTCACCTGGGTGGGGCCGGAGATACGCAGTATTTT; CDR3 protein: CASSHLGGAGDTQYF
clone size: -; J gene: TRBJ1-5; V gene: TRBV23-1; D gene: TRBD1; CDR3 DNA: TGCGCCAGCAGCACCCCCTCGGGACAGGGACTTAGCAATCAGCCCCAGCATTTT; CDR3 protein: CASSTPSGQGLSNQPQHF
clone size: -; J gene: TRBJ2-5; V gene: TRBV3-1; D gene: TRBD2; CDR3 DNA: TGTGCCAGCAGCCAAGATTGGGGAGGGGAAGAGACCCAGTACTTC; CDR3 protein: CASSQDWGGEETQYF
clone size: -; J gene: TRBJ1-1; V gene: TRBV19; D gene: -; CDR3 DNA: TGTGCCAGTAGTAGGTCAGGGAAATTGGACACTGAAGCTTTCTTT; CDR3 protein: CASSRSGKLDTEAFF
clone size: -; J gene: TRBJ1-2; V gene: TRBV29-1; D gene: -; CDR3 DNA: TGCAGCGTTATTAGAGGGGAGGGCGGCTACACCTTC; CDR3 protein: CSVIRGEGGYTF
clone size: -; J gene: TRBJ2-5; V gene: TRBV27; D gene: TRBD2; CDR3 DNA: TGTGCCAGCAAAAGCGGGGGGCCAGAGACCCAGTACTTC; CDR3 protein: CASKSGGPETQYF
clone size: -; J gene: TRBJ1-2; V gene: TRBV13; D gene: TRBD1; CDR3 DNA: TGTGCCAGCAGCCACGGGACAGGGGCGGACTATGGCTACACCTTC; CDR3 protein: CASSHGTGADYGYTF
clone size: -; J gene: TRBJ1-2; V gene: TRBV12-3/TRBV12-4; D gene: -; CDR3 DNA: TGTGCCAGCAGTTTTTCTGGTGGCTACACCTTC; CDR3 protein: CASSFSGGYTF
clone size: -; J gene: TRBJ2-5; V gene: TRBV9; D gene: TRBD1; CDR3 DNA: TGTGCCAGCAGCGTAGGGGGACAGGGGTTAGAGACCCAGTACTTC; CDR3 protein: CASSVGGQGLETQYF
clone size: -; J gene: TRBJ2-4; V gene: TRBV12-5; D gene: -; CDR3 DNA: TGTGCTAGTGCCGACGATAGCAGCGCCAAAAACATTCAGTACTTC; CDR3 protein: CASADDSSAKNIQYF
clone size: -; J gene: TRBJ2-5; V gene: TRBV5-4; D gene: -; CDR3 DNA: TGTGCCAGCAGCTCACTTACCCAAGAGACCCAGTACTTC; CDR3 protein: CASSSLTQETQYF
clone size: -; J gene: TRBJ2-7; V gene: TRBV20-1; D gene: TRBD2; CDR3 DNA: TGCAGTGCTAGAGGACTAGCGGGGGGATACGAGCAGTACTTC; CDR3 protein: CSARGLAGGYEQYF
clone size: -; J gene: TRBJ2-7; V gene: TRBV7-6; D gene: TRBD2; CDR3 DNA: TGTGCCAGCAGCTTCACTAGCGGACCCTCCTACGAGCAGTACTTC; CDR3 protein: CASSFTSGPSYEQYF
clone size: -; J gene: TRBJ1-6; V gene: TRBV4-1; D gene: TRBD1; CDR3 DNA: TGCGCCAGCAGCCTACGGGACAGCCAGGGTTCACCCCTCCACTTT; CDR3 protein: CASSLRDSQGSPLHF
clone size: -; J gene: TRBJ2-2; V gene: TRBV9; D gene: TRBD2; CDR3 DNA: TGTGCCAGCAGCGTAGAGGTAGCGGGGATGGTCGGGGAGCTGTTTTTT; CDR3 protein: CASSVEVAGMVGELFF
clone size: few; J gene: TRBJ1-5; V gene: TRBV4-3; D gene: -; CDR3 DNA: TGCGCCAGCAGCCAAGATGTGGGCAATCAGCCCCAGCATTTT; CDR3 protein: CASSQDVGNQPQHF
clone size: once; J gene: TRBJ2-7; V gene: TRBV18; D gene: -; CDR3 DNA: TGTGCCAGCTCACCTTCACAGGGTATGGTCTACGAGCAGTACTTC; CDR3 protein: CASSPSQGMVYEQYF
clone size: -; J gene: TRBJ1-1; V gene: TRBV20-1; D gene: -; CDR3 DNA: TGCAGTGCTAGCGGGGGGTTCGTAGAGACTGAAGCTTTCTTT; CDR3 protein: CSASGGFVETEAFF
clone size: -; J gene: TRBJ2-7; V gene: TRBV19; D gene: TRBD1; CDR3 DNA: TGTGCCAGTAGTCCGGGACAGGGGCTAACCTACGAGCAGTACTTC; CDR3 protein: CASSPGQGLTYEQYF
clone size: -; J gene: TRBJ1-1; V gene: TRBV5-4; D gene: -; CDR3 DNA: TGTGCCAGCAGCCGCGGATCCCTGAACACTGAAGCTTTCTTT; CDR3 protein: CASSRGSLNTEAFF
clone size: -; J gene: TRBJ2-1; V gene: TRBV14; D gene: -; CDR3 DNA: TGTGCCAGCAGCCAGGAACAGGTCCTCGGACTATTCCAGGAGGGTGAGCAGTTCTTC; CDR3 protein: CASSQEQVLGLFQEGEQFF
clone size: -; J gene: TRBJ2-7; V gene: TRBV4-1; D gene: TRBD1; CDR3 DNA: TGCGCCAGCAGCCCCCAGACAGGGGCGAGGTACGAGCAGTACTTC; CDR3 protein: CASSPQTGARYEQYF
clone size: -; J gene: TRBJ2-3; V gene: TRBV27; D gene: -; CDR3 DNA: TGTGCCAGCAGTTCCGGGAGCACAGATACGCAGTATTTT; CDR3 protein: CASSSGSTDTQYF
clone size: -; J gene: TRBJ1-1; V gene: TRBV7-6; D gene: -; CDR3 DNA: TGTGCCAGCAGCTTAGAACGGACCCTAAACACTGAAGCTTTCTTT; CDR3 protein: CASSLERTLNTEAFF
clone size: -; J gene: TRBJ2-1; V gene: TRBV20-1; D gene: -; CDR3 DNA: TGCAGTGCTAGATCCCTGGAGGGCGACTACAATGAGCAGTTCTTC; CDR3 protein: CSARSLEGDYNEQFF
clone size: -; J gene: TRBJ2-4; V gene: TRBV11-1; D gene: TRBD1; CDR3 DNA: TGTGCCAGCAGCTCCGGTCGTCAAACCGACAGGGAACCATTAGCCAAAAACATTCAGTACTTC; CDR3 protein: CASSSGRQTDREPLAKNIQYF
clone size: -; J gene: TRBJ1-1; V gene: TRBV12-3/TRBV12-4; D gene: -; CDR3 DNA: TGTGCCAGCAGCCAGACAGAGAACACTGAAGCTTTCTTT; CDR3 protein: CASSQTENTEAFF
clone size: -; J gene: TRBJ2-1; V gene: TRBV10-3; D gene: -; CDR3 DNA: TGTGCCATCAGTGACGGCAATGAGCAGTTCTTC; CDR3 protein: CAISDGNEQFF
clone size: -; J gene: TRBJ2-1; V gene: TRBV4-1; D gene: -; CDR3 DNA: TGCGCCAGCAGCCAACAGAAAGGAGCGGGTGAGCAGTTCTTC; CDR3 protein: CASSQQKGAGEQFF
clone size: -; J gene: TRBJ1-2; V gene: TRBV20-1; D gene: -; CDR3 DNA: TGCAGTGCTAGTTCTCTAAGCGAGGTGTCTCGAAGGACCGCAATTTACACCTTC; CDR3 protein: CSASSLSEVSRRTAIYTF